This TCR beta chain was sequenced during a study of cytomegalovirus exposure and HLA in healthy donors. Findings and limits, study-wide: There were 160 or so TCR beta chains listed as cytomegalovirus-associated. TCR beta V- and J-gene trimming, according to a later analysis, was linked to a missense DCLRE1C variant.

Per the germline V gene, CDR1 is SEHNR and CDR2 is FQNEAQ (reference sequence). The CDR3 has 17 residues. V shed 1 base and J shed 1 base, with 14 bases lying between them. With regard to this clone: Its antigen remains unidentified.

13 Jbeta primers and 60 Vbeta primers were used for the PCR. The data were produced by immunoSEQ multiplex PCR, yet TCRdb's version contains in-frame clones alone and is incomplete. The profile covers roughly 95,000 clones, with 60% to 85% appearing a single time and more than 5% taken by the ten largest. This chain joins TRBV7-9 and TRBJ2-1; D is perhaps TRBD2 (6 bases). The clonotype was recovered from a man between 25 and 39 years old in good health and CMV-seropositive. Source material: PBMCs. The CDR3 reads CASSLGPGRRSYNEQFF. The CDR3 DNA sequence: TGTGCCAGCAGCTTAGGTCCAGGGAGGAGATCCTACAATGAGCAGTTCTTC.